Listed here are 15 T cell receptor beta chains from one sample, sequenced in a study of graft-versus-host responses after intestinal transplantation. Libraries were prepared by immunoSEQ multiplex PCR; TCRdb keeps only in-frame clonotypes and omits some of them. Of roughly 81,000 clones listed, roughly 80% were seen once; the top ten hold approximately 0.84%. Antigen specificity for these receptors is unknown. The sequencing used unstimulated CD4+ T cells sorted from spleen or lymph node cells, collected before intestinal transplant. The source is a human donor who received an intestinal transplant.

CDR3 sequence reads: CASSQAASGTSAYEQYF. Written as DNA, the CDR3 is TGTGCCAGCAGCCAAGCGGCGTCCGGGACTAGCGCCTACGAGCAGTACTTC. The V call is TRBV4-2, the J call TRBJ2-5; 10 positions match TRBD2. The J call may not be correct, given that the DNA end is closer to TRBJ2-7. The CDR3 contains 17 residues. CDR1 and CDR2 from the germline V gene are LGHNA and YNFKEQ.

The V call is TRBV5-4, the J call TRBJ2-2; D might be TRBD2 (6 bases). The CDR3 is made up of 17 amino acids. V was shortened by 0 bases and J by 1 base, with 13 bases between the two germline ends. Germline assignment: CDR1 SGHNT and CDR2 YYREEE (reference sequence). The CDR3 DNA follows: TGTGCCAGCAGCTTGGGGGGGACTCGACGGAACACCGGGGAGCTGTTTTTT. Its protein product is CASSLGGTRRNTGELFF. Supplemented by reference TRBV5-4 and TRBJ2-2, the full variable domain reads ETGVTQSPTHLIKTRGQQVTLRCSSQSGHNTVSWYQQALGQGPQFIFQYYREEENGRGNFPPRFSGLQFPNYSSELNVNALELDDSALYLCASSLGGTRRNTGELFFGEGSRLTVL.

This rearrangement joins TRBV11-2 to TRBJ1-2; D is undetermined. This CDR3 comprises 14 residues. Trimming removed 1 base at V and 3 bases at J, with 9 bases between. CDR1 is SGHAT and CDR2 is FQNNGV in the germline V gene. The CDR3 sequence: CASSLAGRDYGYTF. Here the CDR3 DNA reads TGTGCCAGCAGCTTAGCCGGGAGGGACTATGGCTACACCTTC.

J is TRBJ2-5 and V is TRBV28; TRBD1 might be the D (6 bases). V gave up 4 bases and J gave up 1 base, with 10 bases separating them. CDR3 length: 14 residues. From germline, CDR1 is MDHEN and CDR2 SYDVKM. CDR3 in amino acids: CASSSGQSQETQYF. In nucleotides, the CDR3 is TGTGCCAGCAGTTCAGGACAGTCCCAAGAGACCCAGTACTTC.

The V gene is TRBV5-6, the J gene TRBJ2-1; D unclear. The CDR3 loop spans 13 amino acids. CDR1 is SGHDT, CDR2 YYEEEE, per germline. V was shortened by 2 bases and J by 6 bases, with 9 bases between the two germline ends. DNA for the CDR3: TGTGCCAGCAGCTTACAGCAACGCAATGAGCAGTTCTTC. Residues: CASSLQQRNEQFF.

The genes are TRBV6-1 and TRBJ2-5, with a weak D call TRBD1 (5 bases). The J call may be faulty, since TRBJ2-7 better matches the DNA end. The CDR3 is made up of 14 amino acids. The germline CDR1 and CDR2 sequences are MNHNS and SASEGT. The CDR3 bases are TGTGCCAGCAGGCCGCAGGGCGAAGCCTACGAGCAGTACTTC. Amino acid sequence: CASRPQGEAYEQYF.

This clone has only one observation. This chain joins TRBV15 and TRBJ1-4; 8 bases align to TRBD1. CDR1 and CDR2 (germline): LNHNV, YYDKDF (reference sequence). The CDR3 length is 16 residues. V lost 1 base, J lost 5 bases, and 6 bases stayed unmatched. CDR3: CATSRARDRLNEKLFF. DNA for the CDR3: TGTGCCACCAGCAGAGCGCGGGACAGGTTAAATGAAAAACTGTTTTTT.

The chain combines TRBV19 with TRBJ2-7, with TRBD2 identical over 12 bases. J gave up 4 bases and V 4 bases, and 5 bases lay outside the gene matches. The CDR3 extends over 15 amino acids. The germline V gene encodes CDR1 LNHDA and CDR2 SQIVND (reference sequence). The CDR3 loop is CASSRLAGEAYEQYF. CDR3 nucleotides: TGTGCCAGTAGTAGACTAGCGGGGGAGGCATACGAGCAGTACTTC.

The chain links TRBV2 to TRBJ2-2; 8 bases are shared with TRBD1. CDR1 SNHLY and CDR2 FYNNEI come from the germline V gene. The V segment lost 6 bases and the J segment 4 bases; nucleotides outside the gene matches: 7. CDR3 length: 15 amino acids. CDR3 DNA sequence: TGTGCCAGCAGGGCAGCAGGGGGCTTCACCGGGGAGCTGTTTTTT. This codes for CASRAAGGFTGELFF.

The chain carries TRBV28 and TRBJ2-5, with D tentatively TRBD1 (5 bases). This CDR3 spans 13 amino acids. Germline-derived CDR1 and CDR2 are MDHEN and SYDVKM. Trimming stripped 5 bases from V and 0 bases from J, with 7 bases between. CDR3 in DNA: TGTGCCAGCAGTACGGACAACCAAGAGACCCAGTACTTC. Its translation: CASSTDNQETQYF.

The gene calls are TRBV4-1 and TRBJ2-3; weak D call: TRBD1 (6 bases). V was cut by 3 bases and J by 5 bases, with 12 bases left in between. From germline, CDR1 is MGHRA and CDR2 YSYEKL. The CDR3 extends over 14 amino acids. CDR3 coding DNA: TGCGCCAGCAGCCATACAGGGTGGGGAGATACGCAGTATTTT. Amino acid sequence: CASSHTGWGDTQYF.

The table lists this clone with a count of one. The rearrangement joins TRBV28 to TRBJ1-2; tentatively, D is TRBD1 (5 bases). The CDR3 runs to 14 residues. Germline V gives CDR1 MDHEN, CDR2 SYDVKM. Between the trimmed V and J ends, which lost 5 bases and 8 bases, there was a span of 18 bases. CDR3 nucleotides: TGTGCCAGCAGTCCCCCTGCGGAGCGGGGCGGCTACACCTTC. Translated: CASSPPAERGGYTF.

The chain uses TRBV2 and TRBJ2-7, with D unclear. The CDR3 has 13 residues. CDR1 is SNHLY, CDR2 FYNNEI, per germline. Trimming cost V 2 bases and J 2 bases, with 7 bases left between them. The CDR3 loop is CASSELGPYEQYF. The CDR3 DNA is TGTGCCAGCAGTGAACTGGGCCCCTACGAGCAGTACTTC.

V is TRBV19 and J is TRBJ2-2; perhaps TRBD2 as D (5 bases). The CDR3 consists of 13 residues. From germline, CDR1 is LNHDA and CDR2 SQIVND (reference sequence). Trimming removed 6 bases from V and 4 bases from J, with 9 bases in between. The CDR3 loop is CASRLSGTGELFF. CDR3 nucleotide sequence: TGTGCCAGTAGACTCAGCGGCACCGGGGAGCTGTTTTTT. Full variable domain (missing parts from reference TRBV19 and TRBJ2-2): DGGITQSPKYLFRKEGQNVTLSCEQNLNHDAMYWYRQDPGQGLRLIYYSQIVNDFQKGDIAEGYSVSREKKESFPLTVTSAQKNPTAFYLCASRLSGTGELFFGEGSRLTVL.

The chain has TRBV29-1 and TRBJ2-3; tentatively, D is TRBD1 (5 bases). CDR1 and CDR2 from the germline V gene are SQVTM and ANQGSEA. This CDR3 has 12 residues. Trimming left V 6 bases short and J 5 bases short, with 12 bases between. CDR3 bases: TGCAGCGTGGGGCAAAAGAGAGATACGCAGTATTTT. Translated, it gives CSVGQKRDTQYF.